Given below is one T cell receptor (beta chain) in context. The data derive from a study of response to subunit inactivated influenza vaccine. TCRdb reprocessed the RT-PCR reads with MiXCR, giving one entry per CDR3 protein. The sample has some 550,000 distinct CDR3 sequences, around a quarter seen once. Germline V gives CDR1 GTSNPN, CDR2 SVGIG (reference sequence). There are 13 residues in the CDR3. The V end lost 7 bases, the J end lost 4 bases, and 16 bases lay between the germline ends. This same sample was also part of a study on T cells expressing NK-cell markers. That report notes: The authors generated TCR beta cDNA through 5'RACE template switching with UMIs.

The clonotype comes from a man aged 50 to 60 who received an inactivated influenza vaccine. The rearrangement joins TRBV30 to TRBJ1-1; perhaps TRBD1 as D (5 bases). Source: CD4+ T cells sorted from PBMCs, taken 12 days after vaccination. The CDR3 loop is CASPGQGFTEAFF. The CDR3 DNA reads TGTGCCTCACCAGGGCAGGGTTTCACTGAAGCTTTCTTT.